This entry concerns a single T cell receptor (beta chain). As yet, its antigen is unknown. The sample originates from a study of CD8 T cells in ankylosing spondylitis. Findings and limits, study-wide: The authors reported significant enrichment of disease-linked clones in matched ankylosing spondylitis synovial fluid.

Making use of molecular barcodes, quantitative 5'-RACE generated TCR beta libraries. TCRdb fed the 5' RACE reads into MiXCR, producing one record per CDR3 protein. There are some 37,000 distinct CDR3 sequences in the sample; approximately 15% occur only once, and approximately 50% lies in the top ten. The V gene's germline CDR1 is SGHVS and CDR2 FNYEAQ. CDR3 length: 17 residues. The ends were cut back, 2 bases at V and 0 bases at J, with 15 bases in the middle. The sequenced material came from blood. The chain combines TRBV7-6 with TRBJ2-3; D could derive from TRBD1 or TRBD2 (5 bases each). The TCR originated in a male donor with ankylosing spondylitis or in good health (not recorded which). In DNA form, the CDR3 reads TGTGCCAGCAGCTTATATGGGGGAGATTCTAGCACAGATACGCAGTATTTT. This encodes CASSLYGGDSSTDTQYF. Filled out from reference TRBV7-6 and TRBJ2-3, the complete variable domain reads GAGVSQSPRYKVTKRGQDVALRCDPISGHVSLYWYRQALGQGPEFLTYFNYEAQQDKSGLPNDRFSAERPEGSISTLTIQRTEQRDSAMYRCASSLYGGDSSTDTQYFGPGTRLTVL.